What follows are 27 T cell receptor beta chains derived from one specimen sequenced in a study of cytomegalovirus exposure and HLA in healthy donors. The study ran its PCR with 60 Vbeta and 13 Jbeta primers. Libraries were prepared by immunoSEQ multiplex PCR; TCRdb keeps only in-frame clonotypes and omits some of them. The sample lists 200,000 to 250,000 clones, 55% to 75% occurring once. The sample was PBMCs. The source of these receptors is a man aged 40-50 years in good health and CMV-seropositive.

This chain uses TRBV7-9 with TRBJ2-7, with 8 bases fitting TRBD1. CDR3 length: 14 amino acids. Germline lookup yields CDR1 SEHNR and CDR2 FQNEAQ (reference sequence). Trimming removed 5 bases from V and 3 bases from J; junction bases left unmatched: 6. The CDR3 loop is CASSQRQGRYEQYF. CDR3 DNA sequence: TGTGCCAGCAGCCAACGACAGGGGCGCTACGAGCAGTACTTC.

This clone was observed a few times. The V and J genes are TRBV7-2 and TRBJ1-1; D unclear. There are 15 residues in the CDR3. Trimming pared 2 bases from V and 0 bases from J, leaving 10 bases between. Per the germline V gene, CDR1 is SGHTA and CDR2 is FQGNSA. CDR3 coding DNA: TGTGCCAGCAGCTTAAGTTCAGGTATGAACACTGAAGCTTTCTTT. As protein: CASSLSSGMNTEAFF.

The CDR3 nucleotides are TGTGCCAGCCAAAGGCGGGCGGACCCTGGAAACACCATATATTTT. Protein: CASQRRADPGNTIYF. The rearrangement joins TRBV25-1 to TRBJ1-3, with D uncertain. V lost 8 bases, J lost 2 bases, and 16 bases lay in between. Looked up from germline, CDR1 is MGHDK and CDR2 is SYGVNS. The CDR3 sequence is 15 residues long. The whole variable domain, filled in from reference TRBV25-1 and TRBJ1-3, reads EADIYQTPRYLVIGTGKKITLECSQTMGHDKMYWYQQDPGMELHLIHYSYGVNSTEKGDLSSESTVSRIRTEHFPLTLESARPSHTSQYLCASQRRADPGNTIYFGEGSWLTVV.

The CDR3 loop reads CASSEWGKETQYF. Written as DNA, the CDR3 is TGTGCCAGCAGTGAATGGGGCAAAGAGACCCAGTACTTC. V gene TRBV6-1 combines with J gene TRBJ2-5; D might be TRBD1 (5 bases). With 2 bases removed from V and 3 bases from J, the gap between germline ends came to 7 bases. The CDR3 loop spans 13 amino acids. Germline CDR1 reads MNHNS; CDR2 reads SASEGT.

This chain joins TRBV4-1 and TRBJ2-2, with 8 nucleotides matching TRBD2. The germline CDR1 and CDR2 sequences are MGHRA and YSYEKL. The CDR3 loop spans 18 amino acids. V lost 0 bases, J lost 1 base, and 7 bases stayed unmatched. Here the CDR3 DNA reads TGCGCCAGCAGCCAAGAACGTTTCGGGGGGGGGAACACCGGGGAGCTGTTTTTT. As protein: CASSQERFGGGNTGELFF.

This chain uses TRBV11-2 with TRBJ1-6; D call uncertain. The germline gives CDR1 SGHAT, CDR2 FQNNGV. There are 14 residues in the CDR3. V was trimmed by 5 bases and J by 9 bases, leaving 14 bases between them. CDR3 sequence: CASSPGGLSSPLHF. The CDR3 DNA is TGTGCCAGCAGCCCCGGAGGGCTTAGTTCACCCCTCCACTTT.

This chain joins TRBV7-8 and TRBJ2-2; TRBD1 is a possible D gene (6 bases). CDR1 and CDR2 from the germline V gene are SGHVS and FQNEAQ. This CDR3 is built from 16 residues. Trimming cost V 1 base and J 7 bases, with 16 bases left between them. CDR3 residues: CASSLVTGKLIGELFF. In DNA, the CDR3 is TGTGCCAGCAGCTTAGTAACAGGGAAGTTAATCGGGGAGCTGTTTTTT.

This clone came up a few times. V and J are TRBV27 and TRBJ1-5, with D perhaps matching TRBD1 (6 bases). Germline-derived CDR1 and CDR2 are MNHEY and SMNVEV (reference sequence). CDR3 length: 15 residues. The V and J ends lost 6 bases and 2 bases respectively, with 14 bases between them. DNA of the CDR3: TGTGCCAGCAGAATACAGGGTTTAGGCAATCAGCCCCAGCATTTT. Translation gives CASRIQGLGNQPQHF.

The table lists this clone with a count of one. The chain links TRBV10-3 to TRBJ2-5, with TRBD2 as a possible D gene (5 bases). The DNA end favors TRBJ2-7, so the J call may be wrong. This CDR3 spans 14 amino acids. Germline V gene data show CDR1 as ENHRY and CDR2 as SYGVKD. CDR3 coding DNA: TGTGCCATCAAGGCTAGCAGCGAGAGGTACGAGCAGTACTTC. The encoded protein is CAIKASSERYEQYF.

J is TRBJ2-7 and V is TRBV27; D gene ambiguous. CDR3 length: 16 amino acids. Trimming pared 0 bases from V and 4 bases from J, leaving 16 bases between. CDR1 and CDR2 (germline): MNHEY, SMNVEV (reference sequence). The CDR3: CASSLSPGTLSYEQYF. CDR3 in DNA: TGTGCCAGCAGTTTATCTCCCGGTACGCTCTCGTACGAGCAGTACTTC.

The rearrangement links TRBV19 to TRBJ1-1; possibly TRBD1 for D (6 bases). The CDR3 extends over 15 amino acids. Trimming pared 3 bases from V and 1 base from J, leaving 12 bases between. In germline, CDR1 is LNHDA, CDR2 SQIVND (reference sequence). The CDR3 region is CASSISGTPNTEAFF. CDR3 DNA: TGTGCCAGTAGTATTTCCGGGACACCGAACACTGAAGCTTTCTTT.

This clone appeared a few times. This chain links TRBV7-2 with TRBJ1-4, with a tentative D call TRBD1 (5 bases). V lost 5 bases and J 3 bases, leaving 19 bases between the germline ends. This CDR3 is 17 amino acids long. Germline V gene lookup returns CDR1 SGHTA and CDR2 FQGNSA. The CDR3 DNA sequence: TGTGCCAGCAGCAAACCCGGTGATGGACACTCTAATGAAAAACTGTTTTTT. This sequence encodes CASSKPGDGHSNEKLFF.

The rearrangement uses TRBV5-6 and TRBJ1-1, with D possibly being TRBD1 (6 bases). The CDR3 is 13 amino acids. Per germline, CDR1 SGHDT and CDR2 YYEEEE. V dropped 5 bases and J dropped 3 bases, with 11 bases sitting between them. CDR3: CASRAGVHTEAFF. The DNA of the CDR3 is TGTGCCAGCAGGGCAGGGGTGCACACTGAAGCTTTCTTT.

This clone was counted once. The rearrangement joins TRBV6-1 to TRBJ1-2; 10 bases are shared with TRBD1. The CDR3 extends over 14 amino acids. Germline values: CDR1 MNHNS, CDR2 SASEGT. J lost 2 bases, V lost 6 bases, and 3 bases had no gene match. CDR3 DNA sequence: TGTGCCAGCAGGCCGGGACAGGGGAACTATGGCTACACCTTC. Amino acids: CASRPGQGNYGYTF.

The chain combines TRBV7-2 with TRBJ1-6, with D unresolved. The CDR3 has 15 residues. Trimming removed 1 base from V and 0 bases from J, with 4 bases in between. In germline, CDR1 is SGHTA, CDR2 FQGNSA. CDR3 protein: CASSLDSSYNSPLHF. The CDR3, as DNA: TGTGCCAGCAGCTTAGATAGCTCCTATAATTCACCCCTCCACTTT.

The V and J genes are TRBV7-8 and TRBJ1-6, with a possible D match to TRBD1 (6 bases). Per germline, CDR1 SGHVS and CDR2 FQNEAQ. Trimming took off 3 bases at V and 9 bases at J, with 18 bases between the two ends. There are 16 residues in the CDR3. CDR3 sequence reads: CASSFFANQQGSPLHF. The CDR3 coding sequence is TGTGCCAGCAGCTTTTTCGCTAATCAACAGGGTTCACCCCTCCACTTT.

This clone was counted between two and nine times. This chain links TRBV5-5 with TRBJ1-1; the D gene is possibly TRBD1 (5 bases). There are 12 residues in the CDR3. From germline, CDR1 is SGHKS and CDR2 YYEKEE (reference sequence). Trimming removed 4 bases at V and 11 bases at J, with 15 bases between. The DNA for the CDR3 is TGTGCCAGCAGCGGGGCGGAGTCCGGGGCTTTCTTT. It translates to CASSGAESGAFF.

The chain uses TRBV2 and TRBJ2-3; D remains ambiguous. Germline V gene sequence: CDR1 SNHLY, CDR2 FYNNEI. V was trimmed by 7 bases and J by 0 bases, leaving 14 bases between them. The CDR3 runs 15 residues. In DNA, the CDR3 is TGTGCCAGCAAGGTGCGGAAGACTAGCACAGATACGCAGTATTTT. Translated: CASKVRKTSTDTQYF.

CDR3 DNA: TGTGCCAGCAGCTCCGACGGGTACGAGCAGTACTTC. It is translated as CASSSDGYEQYF. V and J are TRBV5-6 and TRBJ2-7; no firm D call. Trimming stripped 3 bases from V and 4 bases from J, with 8 bases between. Germline V CDR1 and CDR2: SGHDT, YYEEEE. CDR3 length equals 12 residues.

The genes are TRBV28 and TRBJ2-5, with a weak D call TRBD1 (6 bases). The V end lost 7 bases, the J end lost 5 bases, and 17 bases lay between the germline ends. CDR3 length equals 14 residues. The germline CDR1 and CDR2 sequences are MDHEN and SYDVKM. This CDR3 reads CASKIQGEGETQYF. The CDR3 bases are TGTGCCAGCAAGATACAGGGCGAAGGGGAGACCCAGTACTTC.

The rearrangement uses TRBV6-5 and TRBJ1-1; the match to TRBD1 covers 9 bases. This CDR3 spans 15 amino acids. Trimming took 6 bases from V and 1 from J; bases not matched to a gene: 6. The germline V gene encodes CDR1 MNHEY and CDR2 SVGAGI. The CDR3 here is CASRRLGQGNTEAFF. The CDR3 DNA is TGTGCCAGCAGACGCTTGGGACAGGGGAACACTGAAGCTTTCTTT.

The V call is TRBV4-3, the J call TRBJ2-2; D is perhaps TRBD1 (5 bases). Trimming pared 0 bases from V and 6 bases from J, leaving 11 bases between. The CDR3 has 15 residues. The germline V gene has CDR1 LGHNA and CDR2 YSLEER. The CDR3 DNA reads as TGCGCCAGCAGCCAAGACAGGGTAGGCGCCGGGGAGCTGTTTTTT. It codes for CASSQDRVGAGELFF.

About this clone itself: Its ends do not fully match the called genes, so a read error is possible. The rearrangement links TRBV7-9 to TRBJ1-4; D is unclear. In germline, CDR1 is SEHNR, CDR2 FQNEAQ (reference sequence). CDR3 length: 11 amino acids. The CDR3 DNA reads as TGTTCCAGCAGCTTGCGTGAAAAACTGTTTTTT. As protein: CSSSLREKLFF.

J is TRBJ1-6 and V is TRBV6-5; TRBD1 matches 9 bases. From germline, CDR1 is MNHEY and CDR2 SVGAGI. This CDR3 comprises 14 residues. The trim removed 4 bases at V and 11 bases at J, leaving 6 bases unmatched. CDR3 in amino acids: CASSSGTGRAPLHF. In nucleotides, the CDR3 is TGTGCCAGCAGTTCGGGGACAGGGCGGGCACCCCTCCACTTT.

This chain joins TRBV28 and TRBJ2-5; D may be TRBD1 (6 bases). In germline, CDR1 is MDHEN, CDR2 SYDVKM. V lost 5 bases and J 4 bases, leaving 20 bases between the germline ends. This CDR3 region has 16 residues. The CDR3, as DNA: TGTGCCAGCAGTCTCCGCGACAGGCCCCACGGAGAGACCCAGTACTTC. Translating gives CASSLRDRPHGETQYF.

The chain links TRBV28 to TRBJ1-1; TRBD1 is a possible D gene (5 bases). Germline CDR1 is MDHEN and CDR2 is SYDVKM. The V end was cut by 3 bases, the J end by 3 bases, with 14 bases between. The CDR3 spans 15 residues. DNA for the CDR3: TGTGCCAGCAGTTTTGGGGGGATTCGGGACACTGAAGCTTTCTTT. Translated, it gives CASSFGGIRDTEAFF.

The chain's CDR3 is CASRTALNTEAFF. The DNA for the CDR3 is TGTGCCAGCAGAACAGCACTTAACACTGAAGCTTTCTTT. V is TRBV2 and J is TRBJ1-1, with no clear D. This CDR3 is 13 amino acids long. The germline V gene has CDR1 SNHLY and CDR2 FYNNEI. Trimming left V 6 bases short and J 2 bases short, with 10 bases between.